This TCR beta chain stems from a study of T cell repertoires in cytomegalovirus infection. Study context: The public TCR beta signatures pointed to both CMV infection and matching HLA type. Notes on the study in general: The response measured ex vivo was dominated by TCR beta clonotypes (HLA-C-restricted and CMV-specific). Individuals carrying CMV plus the relevant HLA were identified by cumulative frequency of public TCR beta families.

The CDR3 spans 16 residues. Trimming removed 1 base from V and 4 bases from J; junction bases left unmatched: 7. Looked up from germline, CDR1 is SGHDN and CDR2 is FVKESK. TCRdb reanalysed the reads using MiXCR and keeps one entry per CDR3 protein. The repertoire has approximately 170,000 distinct CDR3 sequences, roughly a sixth of them found once; the top ten carry roughly a sixth. This clonotype was seen at least ten times. Antigen unknown. This receptor was obtained from a human donor in good health (CMV status not recorded). Some clones in this sample may be carry-over from other donors' samples. Sequencing was performed on CD8+ T cells from PBMCs. This sequence joins TRBV14 and TRBJ2-7, with 10 positions matching TRBD1. CDR3 DNA: TGTGCCAGCAGCCAAGGTCCGACAGGGGGCAAGTACGAGCAGTACTTC. Protein sequence: CASSQGPTGGKYEQYF.